One sample yielded the 10 T cell receptor beta chains listed below, sequenced in a study of identifying expanded T cells in peripheral blood. Generated by immunoSEQ multiplex PCR, the TCRdb table keeps only in-frame clones and is missing some. This table holds approximately 100,000 clones, around nine tenths found once. Source material: blood. These receptors all stem from a person aged 18-69 years in good health.

The chain links TRBV5-1 to TRBJ1-3, with 8 bases aligning to TRBD1. Unmatched junction bases numbered 10, after V lost 4 bases and J lost 4 bases. The germline V gene has CDR1 SGHRS and CDR2 YFSETQ. The CDR3 contains 16 residues. The DNA for the CDR3 is TGCGCCAGCAGCCTGGGACAGGTTGAGTTCGGAAACACCATATATTTT. It is translated as CASSLGQVEFGNTIYF.

The genes are TRBV7-2 and TRBJ2-3; possible D gene TRBD2, 6 bases. The V gene's germline CDR1 is SGHTA and CDR2 FQGNSA. V was cut by 1 base and J by 13 bases, with 15 bases left in between. The CDR3 covers 13 residues. DNA of the CDR3: TGTGCCAGCAGCTTAGGAGGAGGGGTTCGCAAGTATTTT. Translated: CASSLGGGVRKYF.

The V gene is TRBV6-6, the J gene TRBJ1-5, with D possibly TRBD1 on 5 matching bases. The germline CDR1 and CDR2 sequences are MNHNY and SVGAGI (reference sequence). The CDR3 extends over 16 amino acids. V lost 6 bases to trimming and J lost 0 bases, with 15 bases between them. The DNA for the CDR3 is TGTGCCAGCAGGTTTCCAGGGACGGGTAGCAATCAGCCCCAGCATTTT. Translation: CASRFPGTGSNQPQHF.

V gene TRBV28 combines with J gene TRBJ2-2, with D unclear. Germline V gene lookup returns CDR1 MDHEN and CDR2 SYDVKM. The CDR3 loop spans 17 amino acids. V was pared by 2 bases and J by 0 bases, with 13 bases between. CDR3 loop: CASSLRVGRTNTGELFF. The CDR3, as DNA: TGTGCCAGCAGTTTAAGGGTAGGTCGGACGAACACCGGGGAGCTGTTTTTT.

The chain has TRBV4-3 and TRBJ2-2, with D perhaps matching TRBD1 or TRBD2 (5 bases each). The ends were cut back, 3 bases at V and 4 bases at J, with 21 bases in the middle. The CDR3 runs 18 residues. Germline values: CDR1 LGHNA, CDR2 YSLEER. DNA for the CDR3: TGCGCCAGCAGCCAGCCCAGCGGACAAACACGGGGCACCGGGGAGCTGTTTTTT. As protein: CASSQPSGQTRGTGELFF.

V gene TRBV7-6 combines with J gene TRBJ2-1, with a tentative D call TRBD1 (7 bases). The CDR3 loop spans 16 amino acids. Germline CDR1 SGHVS, CDR2 FNYEAQ. Trimming shortened V by 5 bases and J by 3 bases, and 17 bases separated the two germline ends. CDR3 in DNA: TGTGCCAGCAGCCCCGGGGCGGGGACAGACTACAATGAGCAGTTCTTC. Translation: CASSPGAGTDYNEQFF.

CDR3 coding DNA: TGTGCCAGCAGCTTCGGGGCGCAGCCCCAGCATTTT. It yields the protein CASSFGAQPQHF. The chain couples TRBV7-8 to TRBJ1-5, with D tentatively TRBD1 (5 bases). The V gene lost 3 bases and the J gene lost 7 bases, with 7 bases spanning the gap. CDR1 is SGHVS, CDR2 FQNEAQ, per germline. The CDR3 loop spans 12 amino acids.

This chain links TRBV6-5 with TRBJ2-1; 10 bases line up with TRBD1. Trimming took 7 bases from V and 7 from J; bases not matched to a gene: 10. The CDR3 loop spans 15 amino acids. Per the germline V gene, CDR1 is MNHEY and CDR2 is SVGAGI. CDR3 DNA sequence: TGTGCCAGCAAACCCGCCGGGGACAGGGGAAATGAGCAGTTCTTC. Its protein product is CASKPAGDRGNEQFF.

The V gene is TRBV6-4, the J gene TRBJ2-1, with TRBD2 as a possible D gene (7 bases). Trimming stripped 5 bases from V and 8 bases from J, with 22 bases between. CDR3 length: 16 amino acids. Germline CDR1 and CDR2: MRHNA and SNTAGT. The CDR3 reads CASSPLEGGGGHEQFF. As DNA, the CDR3 is TGTGCCAGCAGTCCCCTCGAGGGGGGGGGCGGCCATGAGCAGTTCTTC.

In its sample, this clone was seen a few times. The genes are TRBV18 and TRBJ1-2; D ambiguous. V was pared by 3 bases and J by 8 bases, with 7 bases between. This CDR3 is built from 11 residues. Germline lookup yields CDR1 KGHSH and CDR2 LQKENI. CDR3 coding DNA: TGTGCCAGCTCACCGGGAAAGGGCTACACCTTC. This gives the protein CASSPGKGYTF.